The 21 T cell receptor beta chains in this list originate from one sample, sequenced in a study of identical twins. TCRdb reanalysed the 5' RACE reads using MiXCR and keeps one entry per CDR3 protein. The data contain about 790,000 distinct CDR3 sequences, around a sixth of them seen just once; the ten biggest clones take up about 12%. These same data were also listed under a study on T cells expressing NK-cell markers.

The specimen sequenced was PBMCs. These TCRs come from a young woman in good health.

The gene calls are TRBV20-1 and TRBJ2-3, with D unresolved. The CDR3 runs 13 residues. CDR1 DFQATT and CDR2 SNEGSKA come from the germline V gene (reference sequence). Trimming pared 1 base from V and 0 bases from J, leaving 5 bases between. The CDR3 protein is CSARALSTDTQYF. The DNA for the CDR3 is TGCAGTGCTAGAGCTCTCAGCACAGATACGCAGTATTTT.

This clonotype was found a few times. The rearrangement joins TRBV5-6 to TRBJ1-2; 10 bases fit TRBD1. Losses at the gene ends were 2 bases for V and 6 bases for J; bases not matched to a gene: 7. The CDR3 extends over 15 amino acids. Germline CDR1 is SGHDT and CDR2 is YYEEEE. The CDR3 DNA reads TGTGCCAGCAGCTTCTACGGGACAGGGGTTGATGGCTACACCTTC. This gives the protein CASSFYGTGVDGYTF.

This clonotype was seen ten or more times. V gene TRBV11-2 combines with J gene TRBJ2-7; D is unclear. Deletions cut 0 bases from V and 0 bases from J, with 6 bases between. This CDR3 comprises 14 residues. Germline V gene sequence: CDR1 SGHAT, CDR2 FQNNGV. The DNA of the CDR3 is TGTGCCAGCAGCTTAGAGCCTAGCTCCTACGAGCAGTACTTC. Its translation: CASSLEPSSYEQYF.

The chain recombines TRBV5-1 with TRBJ2-1; 11 bases are shared with TRBD2. The trim removed 0 bases at V and 11 bases at J, leaving 4 bases unmatched. CDR1 is SGHRS and CDR2 is YFSETQ in the germline V gene. There are 14 residues in the CDR3. The DNA for the CDR3 is TGCGCCAGCAGCTTGGACTTAGCGGGGGGGAAGCAGTTCTTC. Encoded protein: CASSLDLAGGKQFF. The whole variable domain, filled in from reference TRBV5-1 and TRBJ2-1, reads KAGVTQTPRYLIKTRGQQVTLSCSPISGHRSVSWYQQTPGQGLQFLFEYFSETQRNKGNFPGRFSGRQFSNSRSEMNVSTLELGDSALYLCASSLDLAGGKQFFGPGTRLTVL.

This clonotype was counted once. The CDR3 spells CSARGGQGRNTEAFF. As DNA, the CDR3 is TGCAGTGCTAGAGGTGGACAGGGAAGGAACACTGAAGCTTTCTTT. The rearrangement links TRBV20-1 to TRBJ1-1, with 8 positions matching TRBD1. J was trimmed by 1 base and V by 1 base; bases with no gene match: 5. Per the germline V gene, CDR1 is DFQATT and CDR2 is SNEGSKA (reference sequence). CDR3 length: 15 residues.

This chain links TRBV3-1 with TRBJ2-7, with TRBD2 matching 9 bases. V was clipped by 1 base and J by 3 bases; unmatched bases: 4. The germline V gene has CDR1 LGHDT and CDR2 YNNKEL (reference sequence). The CDR3 totals 15 residues. The CDR3 here is CASSQGLAANYEQYF. In DNA form, the CDR3 reads TGTGCCAGCAGCCAAGGACTAGCGGCAAACTACGAGCAGTACTTC.

This clonotype was detected a few times. The chain couples TRBV7-2 to TRBJ2-2; either TRBD1 or TRBD2 may supply D (6 bases each). In germline, CDR1 is SGHTA, CDR2 FQGNSA. The CDR3 totals 16 residues. V was pared by 6 bases and J by 4 bases, with 18 bases between. The CDR3 sequence: CASRARGAVGTGELFF. Written as DNA, the CDR3 is TGTGCCAGCAGAGCAAGGGGGGCCGTCGGCACCGGGGAGCTGTTTTTT.

This clonotype showed up just a few times. This chain uses TRBV25-1 with TRBJ2-7; D tentatively reads TRBD1 or TRBD2 (5 bases each). The CDR3 has 15 residues. The V gene's germline CDR1 is MGHDK and CDR2 SYGVNS. V shed 2 bases and J shed 2 bases, with 13 bases lying between them. The CDR3 is CASSEPGTRTYEQYF. In DNA, the CDR3 is TGTGCCAGCAGTGAACCCGGGACCCGAACCTACGAGCAGTACTTC.

This clonotype occurred a few times. This rearrangement joins TRBV6-2 or TRBV6-3 to TRBJ2-2; possible D gene TRBD2, 5 bases. The CDR3 totals 17 residues. V lost 2 bases to trimming and J lost 0 bases, with 13 bases between them. Germline V gene data show CDR1 as MNHEY and CDR2 as SVGEGT. In DNA form, the CDR3 reads TGTGCCAGCAGTTACAATCCAAGCGGTGCGAACACCGGGGAGCTGTTTTTT. Translating it yields CASSYNPSGANTGELFF.

This chain uses TRBV14 with TRBJ2-1; 8 nucleotides agree with TRBD1. The CDR3 totals 13 residues. V was pared by 3 bases and J by 12 bases, with 7 bases of the junction left unmatched. Per germline, CDR1 SGHDN and CDR2 FVKESK. This CDR3 reads CASSQSGGTAQFF. The CDR3 DNA reads as TGTGCCAGCAGCCAGTCAGGGGGCACGGCGCAGTTCTTC.

V gene TRBV5-6 combines with J gene TRBJ1-2; D not resolved. V shed 7 bases and J shed 2 bases, with 15 bases lying between them. The CDR3 consists of 14 residues. Germline V gene data show CDR1 as SGHDT and CDR2 as YYEEEE. The CDR3 bases are TGTGCCAGCCGTTACCAGTTTTCAAACTATGGCTACACCTTC. Protein product: CASRYQFSNYGYTF.

The chain employs TRBV5-1 and TRBJ2-6, with D unclear. CDR3 length: 15 residues. V gave up 0 bases and J gave up 0 bases, with 4 bases separating them. CDR1 and CDR2 (germline): SGHRS, YFSETQ. CDR3 sequence: CASSLVPSGANVLTF. The CDR3 DNA reads TGCGCCAGCAGCTTGGTACCCTCTGGGGCCAACGTCCTGACTTTC. The full variable domain, rest sourced from reference TRBV5-1 and TRBJ2-6, is KAGVTQTPRYLIKTRGQQVTLSCSPISGHRSVSWYQQTPGQGLQFLFEYFSETQRNKGNFPGRFSGRQFSNSRSEMNVSTLELGDSALYLCASSLVPSGANVLTFGAGSRLTVL.

The chain joins TRBV12-3 or TRBV12-4 to TRBJ2-5, with unresolved D. The CDR3 covers 13 residues. Deletions cut 4 bases from V and 1 base from J, with 7 bases between. The CDR3 DNA sequence: TGTGCCAGCAGTTCGAGGAGCCAAGAGACCCAGTACTTC. It encodes CASSSRSQETQYF.

This clonotype was picked up a small number of times. This rearrangement joins TRBV12-3 or TRBV12-4 to TRBJ1-2; 9 nucleotides agree with TRBD1. The CDR3 totals 14 residues. V was pared by 11 bases and J by 4 bases, with 11 bases of the junction left unmatched. Written as DNA, the CDR3 is TGTGCCCTCAGCCCAGGGACAGGGAGCTATGGCTACACCTTC. Amino acids: CALSPGTGSYGYTF.

Only a few counts were recorded for this clonotype. The chain employs TRBV7-9 and TRBJ1-2; D is perhaps TRBD1 (5 bases). This CDR3 contains 15 residues. The germline V gene encodes CDR1 SEHNR and CDR2 FQNEAQ (reference sequence). V was shortened by 5 bases and J by 3 bases, with 16 bases between the two germline ends. CDR3 in amino acids: CASSHSPGLHYGYTF. As DNA, the CDR3 is TGTGCCAGCAGCCACTCCCCAGGGCTCCACTATGGCTACACCTTC.

This clonotype appeared a few times. This sequence joins TRBV7-3 and TRBJ2-1; weak D call: TRBD2 (6 bases). Germline CDR1 reads SGHTA; CDR2 reads FQGTGA. The germline V and J ends were trimmed by 5 bases and 0 bases, with 11 bases remaining between them. The CDR3 runs to 15 residues. CDR3 sequence (DNA): TGTGCCAGCAGCCCGGACTATAGCTCCTACAATGAGCAGTTCTTC. Protein product: CASSPDYSSYNEQFF.

This clonotype turned up a few times. The chain uses TRBV3-1 and TRBJ2-1; D is ambiguous. Looked up from germline, CDR1 is LGHDT and CDR2 is YNNKEL (reference sequence). Deletions cut 0 bases from V and 8 bases from J, with 14 bases between. The CDR3 covers 15 residues. Written as DNA, the CDR3 is TGTGCCAGCAGCCAAGAAGAAGTTGTAGGCGATGAGCAGTTCTTC. As protein: CASSQEEVVGDEQFF.

The chain carries TRBV20-1 and TRBJ2-3; no firm D call. V shed 1 base and J shed 4 bases, with 6 bases lying between them. Germline V lookup: CDR1 DFQATT, CDR2 SNEGSKA (reference sequence). The CDR3 length is 12 residues. The CDR3 bases are TGCAGTGCTAGAGGTGATTCAGATACGCAGTATTTT. Its protein is CSARGDSDTQYF.

This clonotype was found a few times. This chain joins TRBV27 and TRBJ1-2; the match to TRBD1 covers 12 bases. CDR1 is MNHEY and CDR2 is SMNVEV in the germline V gene (reference sequence). This CDR3 is built from 17 residues. V shed 6 bases, J shed 7 bases, and the junction held 15 bases outside the gene matches. CDR3 coding DNA: TGTGCCAGCAGCCCCAGAGGGGACAGGGGGCGGATGGCTGGCTACACCTTC. Translating it yields CASSPRGDRGRMAGYTF.

This clonotype came up many times. The rearrangement uses TRBV7-9 and TRBJ2-1, with 13 nucleotides matching TRBD2. The germline V gene has CDR1 SEHNR and CDR2 FQNEAQ (reference sequence). The CDR3 is 14 residues long. J was trimmed by 6 bases and V by 9 bases; bases with no gene match: 5. CDR3 protein: CASMRTSGSNEQFF. CDR3 DNA: TGTGCCAGTATGCGGACTAGCGGGAGCAATGAGCAGTTCTTC.

Only a few counts were recorded for this clonotype. The V gene is TRBV12-3 or TRBV12-4, the J gene TRBJ2-5; 7 bases match TRBD1. V trimming: 6 bases; J trimming: 2 bases; junction bases outside the gene matches: 12. This CDR3 has 16 amino acids. The CDR3 region is CASSPNTGAPQETQYF. DNA of the CDR3: TGTGCCAGCAGCCCGAATACAGGGGCGCCGCAAGAGACCCAGTACTTC.